This T cell receptor beta chain is drawn from a study of cytomegalovirus exposure and HLA in healthy donors. Points on this clone: Its specificity is not known.

Whole-study results and caveats: A missense DCLRE1C variant was associated with V- and J-gene trimming of TCR beta chains in a later analysis, and an independent cohort replicated the association. In vitro work confirmed that a few CMV-associated chains recognize CMV antigens. Earlier analysis looked at TCR beta V segments, and most were productive about 87% or about 30% of the time.

The primer mix had 60 Vbeta and 13 Jbeta primers. Profiled with immunoSEQ multiplex PCR; TCRdb holds only in-frame clones, not every one. In the table there are 170,000 or so clones, about three quarters of which are singletons. This CDR3 is 15 amino acids long. CDR1 GTSNPN and CDR2 SVGIG come from the germline V gene (reference sequence). V was clipped by 2 bases and J by 13 bases; unmatched bases: 13. The source material was PBMCs. The sequence derives from a woman aged 55-75 years in good health and CMV-seropositive. The V gene is TRBV30, the J gene TRBJ2-5; 13 bases are shared with TRBD2. CDR3 region: CAWSPPGLAGWPRYF. Written as DNA, the CDR3 is TGTGCCTGGAGTCCCCCGGGACTAGCGGGGTGGCCCCGGTACTTC. Full variable domain (missing parts from reference TRBV30 and TRBJ2-5): SQTIHQWPATLVQPVGSPLSLECTVEGTSNPNLYWYRQAAGRGLQLLFYSVGIGQISSEVPQNLSASRPQDRQFILSSKKLLLSDSGFYLCAWSPPGLAGWPRYFGPGTRLLVL.